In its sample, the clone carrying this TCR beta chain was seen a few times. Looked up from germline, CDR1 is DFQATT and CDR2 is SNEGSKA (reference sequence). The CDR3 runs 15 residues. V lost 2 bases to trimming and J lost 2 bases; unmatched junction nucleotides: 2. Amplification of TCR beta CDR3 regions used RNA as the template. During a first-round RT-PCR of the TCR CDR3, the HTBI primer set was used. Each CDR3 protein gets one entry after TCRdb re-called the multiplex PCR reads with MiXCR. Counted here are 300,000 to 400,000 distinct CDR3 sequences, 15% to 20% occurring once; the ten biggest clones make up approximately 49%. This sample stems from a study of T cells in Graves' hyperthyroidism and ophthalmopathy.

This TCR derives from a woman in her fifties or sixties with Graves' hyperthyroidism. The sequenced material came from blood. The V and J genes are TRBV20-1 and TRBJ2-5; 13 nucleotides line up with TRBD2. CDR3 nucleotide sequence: TGCAGTGCTAGAAAGGGACTAGCGGGGCAAGAGACCCAGTACTTC. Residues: CSARKGLAGQETQYF.